What follows are 30 T cell receptor beta chains derived from one specimen sequenced in a study of early stage breast cancer tumors (TCRdb year 2017). The library was built by means of the immunoSEQ multiplex PCR assay. The source is immuneACCESS, and TCRdb retained only in-frame sequences with V and J called. Part of the clones is not carried over; for the studies checked, unresolved V genes explain less than half of this, and the remainder is unexplained. This sample has tens of thousands of clones in its table, and 84% of those were observed once. Roughly 10% of the sample lies in the top ten. The sequencing input was blood. The receptors stem from a person aged 50-59 years with breast cancer.

The gene calls are TRBV25-1 and TRBJ2-5, with D possibly TRBD2 on 5 matching bases. Trimming left V 1 base short and J 1 base short, with 13 bases between. The CDR3 totals 16 residues. Germline assignment: CDR1 MGHDK and CDR2 SYGVNS. CDR3 DNA: TGTGCCAGCAGTGAATCGGGGAGAGGATCCCAAGAGACCCAGTACTTC. Its translation: CASSESGRGSQETQYF.

The chain combines TRBV10-1 with TRBJ1-5, with D unclear. Germline CDR1 is WNHNN and CDR2 is SYGVQD (reference sequence). Trimming cost V 2 bases and J 5 bases, with 7 bases left between them. The CDR3 has 13 residues. The CDR3: CASSERKDQPQHF. The DNA for the CDR3 is TGCGCCAGCAGTGAGAGGAAGGATCAGCCCCAGCATTTT.

This clone was found a few times. V gene TRBV19 combines with J gene TRBJ2-2; no clear D gene. Germline V gene data show CDR1 as LNHDA and CDR2 as SQIVND (reference sequence). The CDR3 sequence is 11 residues long. V lost 6 bases, J lost 4 bases, and 3 bases lay in between. CDR3 DNA: TGTGCCAGTAGCCGCACCGGGGAGCTGTTTTTT. Translating gives CASSRTGELFF.

This chain connects TRBV7-5 to TRBJ2-1; the table calls TRBD2, which could not be checked here. TRBV7-5 is reported as a pseudogene. The CDR3 is made up of 15 amino acids. CDR3 loop: CVRSFRRPTYNEQFF. Written as DNA, the CDR3 is TGTGTCAGAAGCTTCCGGAGACCTACGTACAATGAGCAGTTCTTC.

This rearrangement joins TRBV5-1 to TRBJ2-3; 9 nucleotides line up with TRBD2. The germline V gene encodes CDR1 SGHRS and CDR2 YFSETQ. The J segment lost 7 bases and the V segment lost 3 bases, leaving 9 bases of the junction unmatched. The CDR3 is 15 residues long. CDR3 nucleotides: TGCGCCAGCAGCTCTGAGCGGGGGGCCCTTAATACGCAGTATTTT. This sequence encodes CASSSERGALNTQYF.

DNA of the CDR3: TGTGCCAGCGGTCGTGGGGGGGCGACTAATGAAAAACTGTTTTTT. It is translated as CASGRGGATNEKLFF. This sequence joins TRBV25-1 and TRBJ1-4; perhaps TRBD1 as D (6 bases). The germline V gene has CDR1 MGHDK and CDR2 SYGVNS. Trimming removed 8 bases from V and 2 bases from J, with 15 bases in between. This CDR3 region has 15 residues.

This clone has only a few counts. The genes are TRBV19 and TRBJ2-5, with 9 bases aligning to TRBD1. The CDR3 is made up of 17 amino acids. J was trimmed by 4 bases and V by 7 bases; bases with no gene match: 16. The germline V gene encodes CDR1 LNHDA and CDR2 SQIVND (reference sequence). CDR3 nucleotides: TGTGCCAGTACCCGATCCGGGACAGGGACGCAGGGAGAGACCCAGTACTTC. This sequence encodes CASTRSGTGTQGETQYF.

This clone has more than one count but fewer than ten. This sequence joins TRBV19 and TRBJ1-1; D is undetermined. CDR1 and CDR2 from the germline V gene are LNHDA and SQIVND (reference sequence). The CDR3 sequence is 13 residues long. V lost 6 bases and J 8 bases, leaving 16 bases between the germline ends. CDR3 protein: CASSSDGSTEAFF. The DNA for the CDR3 is TGTGCCAGTAGCAGCGACGGGTCCACGGAAGCTTTCTTT.

The chain is built from TRBV11-2 and TRBJ2-5, with D possibly TRBD2 on 6 matching bases. V dropped 4 bases and J dropped 4 bases, with 13 bases sitting between them. This CDR3 has 14 residues. Germline values: CDR1 SGHAT, CDR2 FQNNGV. The CDR3 sequence: CASSSAGGVETQYF. The CDR3 nucleotides are TGTGCCAGCAGCTCGGCCGGGGGTGTAGAGACCCAGTACTTC.

The CDR3 nucleotides read TGTGCCAGCAGCTTGAGGGGACAGAGCCCGGCCTCACCCCTCCACTTT. This codes for CASSLRGQSPASPLHF. V is TRBV11-2 and J is TRBJ1-6, with TRBD1 identical over 7 bases. The CDR3 totals 16 residues. Germline trimming cut 3 bases from V and 10 bases from J; bases unmatched to any gene: 12. Germline V gives CDR1 SGHAT, CDR2 FQNNGV.

CDR3 protein: CASSQASRVTDTQYF. In DNA form, the CDR3 reads TGTGCCAGCAGCCAAGCAAGCAGGGTCACAGATACGCAGTATTTT. The chain has TRBV14 and TRBJ2-3; D might be TRBD1 (5 bases). Germline loops: CDR1 SGHDN, CDR2 FVKESK. The germline V and J ends were trimmed by 1 base and 2 bases, with 10 bases remaining between them. The CDR3 loop spans 15 amino acids.

This clone was observed a single time. The chain recombines TRBV4-1 with TRBJ1-6, with D uncertain. CDR3 size: 13 residues. Germline CDR1 and CDR2: MGHRA and YSYEKL. Trimming shortened V by 2 bases and J by 8 bases, and 7 bases separated the two germline ends. The CDR3 DNA reads TGCGCCAGCAGCCAAAACGCCGATTCACCCCTCCACTTT. Translated, it gives CASSQNADSPLHF.

The gene calls are TRBV30 and TRBJ1-2, with D maybe TRBD1 (5 bases). The CDR3 length is 12 residues. Trimming pared 1 base from V and 8 bases from J, leaving 11 bases between. In germline, CDR1 is GTSNPN, CDR2 SVGIG (reference sequence). CDR3 DNA sequence: TGTGCCTGGAGTGCTGGGGGTGAGGGCTACACCTTC. Amino acid sequence: CAWSAGGEGYTF.

This chain links TRBV7-9 with TRBJ2-3, with TRBD2 as a possible D gene (5 bases). The germline CDR1 and CDR2 sequences are SEHNR and FQNEAQ (reference sequence). The CDR3 loop spans 14 amino acids. The V end was cut by 4 bases, the J end by 5 bases, with 13 bases between. The CDR3 DNA sequence: TGTGCCAGCAGCTACGGGGTGGCGGGAGATACGCAGTATTTT. Translation gives CASSYGVAGDTQYF.

The J gene is TRBJ1-2, the V gene TRBV6-7, with D hard to call. TRBV6-7 qualifies as an ORF whose function is uncertain. Trimming took off 0 bases at V and 2 bases at J, with 16 bases between the two ends. The CDR3 is 17 residues long. CDR3 residues: CASSYSTRNSGNYGYTF. The CDR3 DNA reads as TGTGCCAGCAGTTACTCGACCCGAAACAGCGGAAACTATGGCTACACCTTC.

V is TRBV5-4 and J is TRBJ2-3, with D hard to call. V was shortened by 3 bases and J by 2 bases, with 13 bases between the two germline ends. Germline CDR1 SGHNT, CDR2 YYREEE (reference sequence). The length of the CDR3 is 15 residues. CDR3 coding DNA: TGTGCCAGCAGCTCCCCTCCCACGGCCACAGATACGCAGTATTTT. It encodes CASSSPPTATDTQYF. The full variable domain, in which reference TRBV5-4 and TRBJ2-3 provide the parts outside the CDR3, is ETGVTQSPTHLIKTRGQQVTLRCSSQSGHNTVSWYQQALGQGPQFIFQYYREEENGRGNFPPRFSGLQFPNYSSELNVNALELDDSALYLCASSSPPTATDTQYFGPGTRLTVL.

In its sample, this clone was seen once. The chain is built from TRBV30 and TRBJ2-1; the D gene could be TRBD1 or TRBD2 (5 bases each). Germline-derived CDR1 and CDR2 are GTSNPN and SVGIG (reference sequence). The CDR3 totals 12 residues. Trimming pared 3 bases from V and 7 bases from J, leaving 10 bases between. The CDR3, as DNA: TGTGCCTGGAGCCGGGGACCAAATGAGCAGTTCTTC. Its protein is CAWSRGPNEQFF.

The gene calls are TRBV18 and TRBJ1-3; D not certain. Germline CDR1 and CDR2: KGHSH and LQKENI. V lost 6 bases and J lost 1, with 13 bases in between. This CDR3 region has 15 residues. The CDR3 here is CASSPTVPSGNTIYF. The CDR3 region has the DNA TGTGCCAGCTCCCCTACTGTTCCATCTGGAAACACCATATATTTT.

The V gene is TRBV29-1, the J gene TRBJ2-1; D gene ambiguous. Trimming left V 2 bases short and J 4 bases short, with 3 bases between. Germline values: CDR1 SQVTM, CDR2 ANQGSEA. CDR3 length equals 11 residues. The chain's CDR3 is CSVETYNEQFF. CDR3 nucleotides: TGCAGCGTTGAAACTTACAATGAGCAGTTCTTC.

V is TRBV6-1 and J is TRBJ1-3; 7 nucleotides match TRBD1. The germline gives CDR1 MNHNS, CDR2 SASEGT. CDR3 length equals 15 residues. Losses at the gene ends were 6 bases for V and 0 bases for J; bases not matched to a gene: 5. The CDR3 DNA follows: TGTGCCAGCAGAGACAGGGCCTACTCTGGAAACACCATATATTTT. Protein: CASRDRAYSGNTIYF.

The chain combines TRBV11-2 with TRBJ2-7; D possibly corresponds to TRBD1 (5 bases). Germline CDR1 is SGHAT and CDR2 is FQNNGV. The V end lost 2 bases, the J end lost 4 bases, and 9 bases lay between the germline ends. The CDR3 has 13 amino acids. Here the CDR3 DNA reads TGTGCCAGCAGCTTACCCCCAGGGTACGAGCAGTACTTC. It translates to CASSLPPGYEQYF. Full variable domain (outside the CDR3, taken from reference TRBV11-2 and TRBJ2-7): EAGVAQSPRYKIIEKRQSVAFWCNPISGHATLYWYQQILGQGPKLLIQFQNNGVVDDSQLPKDRFSAERLKGVDSTLKIQPAKLEDSAVYLCASSLPPGYEQYFGPGTRLTVT.

This clone was detected once. The chain links TRBV11-1 to TRBJ2-7; D is possibly TRBD1 (5 bases). Trimming removed 5 bases from V and 2 bases from J, with 19 bases in between. This CDR3 region has 16 residues. Per the germline V gene, CDR1 is SGHAT and CDR2 is FQDESV (reference sequence). The CDR3 DNA reads TGTGCCAGCAGCCGCGCAGCTGGACAACTAACCTACGAGCAGTACTTC. Amino acids: CASSRAAGQLTYEQYF.

The chain carries TRBV6-6 and TRBJ2-5, with 9 nucleotides matching TRBD2. The germline V gene has CDR1 MNHNY and CDR2 SVGAGI (reference sequence). After removal of 4 bases from V and 2 bases from J, the junction contained 2 bases not matched to a gene. The CDR3 is made up of 14 amino acids. DNA of the CDR3: TGTGCCAGCAGTTCGCGGGAGGGGCAAGAGACCCAGTACTTC. Amino acid sequence: CASSSREGQETQYF.

This chain connects TRBV7-2 to TRBJ1-1, with a possible D match to TRBD1 (5 bases). V lost 5 bases and J lost 4, with 14 bases in between. Germline V lookup: CDR1 SGHTA, CDR2 FQGNSA. The CDR3 contains 14 residues. CDR3 sequence (DNA): TGTGCCAGCAGCCCTGGGAGGGGTTCCACTGAAGCTTTCTTT. Protein product: CASSPGRGSTEAFF.

J is TRBJ2-7 and V is TRBV11-2; TRBD1 matches at 9 bases. The CDR3 runs to 15 residues. Germline V lookup: CDR1 SGHAT, CDR2 FQNNGV. Trimming took 4 bases from V and 3 from J; bases not matched to a gene: 7. In DNA, the CDR3 is TGTGCCAGCAGCTATTCACAGGGGGCTGGCTACGAGCAGTACTTC. As protein: CASSYSQGAGYEQYF.

The genes are TRBV5-5 and TRBJ1-4; the D gene is possibly TRBD1 (6 bases). The CDR3 totals 14 residues. CDR1 is SGHKS and CDR2 is YYEKEE in the germline V gene (reference sequence). Trimming left V 2 bases short and J 5 bases short, with 10 bases between. CDR3 residues: CASSLWQGNEKLFF. Here the CDR3 DNA reads TGTGCCAGCAGCTTATGGCAGGGGAATGAAAAACTGTTTTTT.

The V and J genes are TRBV4-3 and TRBJ2-3; either TRBD1 or TRBD2 may fit D (5 bases each). The V end lost 0 bases, the J end lost 9 bases, and 10 bases lay between the germline ends. Per germline, CDR1 LGHNA and CDR2 YSLEER. The CDR3 extends over 13 amino acids. The CDR3 here is CASSQERRDTQYF. The CDR3 nucleotides read TGCGCCAGCAGCCAAGAGCGTCGGGACACGCAGTATTTT.

The chain is built from TRBV5-1 and TRBJ1-2; tentatively, D is TRBD1 (5 bases). The V end lost 4 bases, the J end lost 3 bases, and 22 bases lay between the germline ends. CDR1 SGHRS and CDR2 YFSETQ come from the germline V gene. The CDR3 spans 17 residues. CDR3 nucleotide sequence: TGCGCCAGCAGCCCGCTCTATGAGGGGCGCGAGTACTATGGCTACACCTTC. It is translated as CASSPLYEGREYYGYTF.

This clone was recorded once. V and J are TRBV2 and TRBJ2-5; D may be TRBD1 (6 bases). The CDR3 spans 13 residues. From germline, CDR1 is SNHLY and CDR2 FYNNEI. The V end was cut by 1 base, the J end by 4 bases, with 7 bases between. CDR3 DNA sequence: TGTGCCAGCAGTGAAGAAGGGGGAGAGACCCAGTACTTC. Protein product: CASSEEGGETQYF.

V is TRBV6-6 and J is TRBJ2-5; 7 nucleotides align to TRBD2. V dropped 6 bases and J dropped 2; count of bases not matched to a gene: 3. Germline loops: CDR1 MNHNY, CDR2 SVGAGI (reference sequence). This CDR3 has 13 residues. The CDR3 bases are TGTGCCAGCAGGGCTAGCGGACAAGAGACCCAGTACTTC. Encoded protein: CASRASGQETQYF.